This T cell receptor beta chain was found in a study of CD8 T cells in ankylosing spondylitis. Study-wide findings and caveats: Disease-linked clones proved CD8+ and comparatively uncommon in peripheral blood. Characteristic, it appeared, of ankylosing spondylitis blood was a TCR beta motif of roughly 8 highly homologous variants. Earlier reports found some motif variants in synovial fluid and blood in reactive arthritis.

Concerning this clonotype itself: Its antigen is not known.

Germline lookup yields CDR1 SGHTA and CDR2 FQGNSA. The CDR3 loop spans 13 amino acids. With 5 bases removed from V and 7 bases from J, the gap between germline ends came to 11 bases. With molecular barcodes, quantitative 5'-RACE was used to make the TCR beta libraries. Using its own MiXCR run on the 5' RACE reads, TCRdb lists one record per CDR3 protein. There are 300,000 to 400,000 distinct CDR3 sequences in the sample; 11% occur only once, and roughly 9.2% lies in the top ten. The receptor's source is a female donor with ankylosing spondylitis or in good health (not recorded which). Source material: blood, either unsorted or a sorted T cell fraction (not recorded which). This chain joins TRBV7-2 and TRBJ1-4; no clear D. CDR3 bases: TGTGCCAGCAGCCAAGGGATGGGTGAAAAACTGTTTTTT. Amino acids: CASSQGMGEKLFF.